The rows below give T cell receptor beta chains drawn from one sample of a study of CD8 T cells in ankylosing spondylitis. TCRdb processed the 5' RACE reads anew with MiXCR; each CDR3 protein has one entry. The table has tens of thousands of distinct CDR3 sequences, under 7.5% seen once; the top ten hold around 5.3%. The sample taken for sequencing was synovial fluid, either unsorted or a sorted T cell fraction (not recorded which). These receptors were collected from a male donor with ankylosing spondylitis. The CDR3 runs from the conserved cysteine through the conserved F or W. A D gene is named only where the DNA matches it firmly. Where a row states a size, it is once, few, many or the class of an expanded clone; other rows omit it.

v_gene	abundance	d_gene	len	j_gene	CDR3aa	CDR3nt
TRBV20-1	many	NA	14	TRBJ2-4	CSAPDRLAKNIQYF	TGCAGTGCTCCTGATAGGCTAGCCAAAAACATTCAGTACTTC
TRBV6-2/TRBV6-3	NA	TRBD2	15	TRBJ2-5	CASSSSGRASETQYF	TGTGCCAGCAGTAGTAGCGGGAGGGCCAGTGAGACCCAGTACTTC
TRBV7-3	medium-sized	TRBD2	14	TRBJ2-3	CASSSGLAWDTQYF	TGTGCCAGCAGCTCCGGACTAGCTTGGGATACGCAGTATTTT
TRBV10-3	many	NA	13	TRBJ1-5	CAISESIRAGSRF	TGTGCCATCAGTGAGTCGATCAGGGCAGGGAGCCGTTTT
TRBV7-2	many	TRBD2	15	TRBJ2-1	CASRSSGSSYNEQFF	TGTGCCAGCAGATCAAGCGGGAGCTCCTACAATGAGCAGTTCTTC
TRBV5-6	many	NA	15	TRBJ2-2	CASSLVYTNTGELFF	TGTGCCAGCAGCTTGGTATACACGAACACCGGGGAGCTGTTTTTT
TRBV11-2	few	TRBD2	13	TRBJ2-1	CASSSNPGTRGFF	TGTGCCAGCAGCTCAAACCCCGGGACTAGAGGGTTCTTC
TRBV3-1	many	NA	14	TRBJ1-2	CASSPDGLLRGYTF	TGTGCCAGCAGCCCGGACGGACTCTTACGGGGCTACACCTTC
TRBV7-2	many	NA	15	TRBJ2-3	CASGFGGVSTDTQYF	TGTGCCAGCGGCTTCGGGGGCGTGTCTACAGATACGCAGTATTTT
TRBV29-1	many	NA	11	TRBJ1-4	CSVENNEKLFF	TGCAGCGTTGAGAATAATGAAAAACTGTTTTTT
TRBV20-1	NA	NA	15	TRBJ2-1	CSARPPGGGHNEQFF	TGCAGTGCTAGGCCTCCGGGAGGGGGCCACAATGAGCAGTTCTTC
TRBV28	NA	TRBD1	14	TRBJ1-5	CACRTGFGNQPQHF	TGTGCCTGCAGGACAGGGTTCGGGAATCAGCCCCAGCATTTT
TRBV12-3/TRBV12-4	many	TRBD2	16	TRBJ2-2	CASSWGAGGATGELFF	TGTGCCAGCAGTTGGGGAGCGGGAGGAGCCACCGGGGAGCTGTTTTTT
TRBV20-1	NA	NA	11	TRBJ1-1	CSARVDREAFF	TGCAGTGCTCGAGTGGACAGAGAAGCTTTCTTT
TRBV7-8	many	NA	11	TRBJ1-1	CASSTDGEAFF	TGTGCCAGCAGCACGGACGGTGAAGCTTTCTTT
TRBV4-3	NA	TRBD2	15	TRBJ2-7	CASSRGAGGLYEQYF	TGCGCCAGCAGCCGCGGAGCGGGAGGGCTTTACGAGCAGTACTTC
TRBV18	medium-sized	NA	11	TRBJ2-1	CASSPLNEQFF	TGTGCCAGCTCACCGTTGAATGAGCAGTTCTTC
TRBV5-1	many	TRBD1	14	TRBJ2-7	CASSLGQGGDEQYF	TGCGCCAGCAGCTTGGGACAGGGGGGGGACGAGCAGTACTTC
TRBV19	NA	NA	13	TRBJ1-2	CASHGGTNYGYTF	TGTGCCAGCCACGGCGGGACCAACTATGGCTACACCTTC
TRBV5-1	many	NA	14	TRBJ1-1	CASSPDTLNTEAFF	TGCGCCAGCAGCCCGGACACCTTGAACACTGAAGCTTTCTTT
TRBV5-6	many	NA	15	TRBJ2-2	CASSTDGINTGELFF	TGTGCCAGCAGCACGGACGGGATAAACACCGGGGAGCTGTTTTTT
TRBV3-1	many	TRBD2	19	TRBJ2-3	CASSQAPSGRATTTDTQYF	TGTGCCAGCAGCCAAGCTCCTAGCGGGAGGGCCACGACGACAGATACGCAGTATTTT
TRBV20-1	NA	NA	10	TRBJ2-5	CSASDGTQYF	TGCAGTGCTTCCGACGGGACCCAGTACTTC
TRBV28	many	TRBD1	15	TRBJ2-5	CASRRNGQGAETQYF	TGTGCCAGCAGGAGAAATGGACAGGGCGCAGAGACCCAGTACTTC
TRBV20-1	few	NA	10	TRBJ2-1	CSVRDNEQFF	TGCAGTGTTAGGGACAATGAGCAGTTCTTC
TRBV28	NA	TRBD2	19	TRBJ2-6	CASSAGGFGRGRGANVLTF	TGTGCCAGCAGTGCCGGGGGGTTTGGGCGAGGAAGGGGGGCCAACGTCCTGACTTTC
TRBV18	many	NA	12	TRBJ2-7	CASSPEGIEQYF	TGTGCCAGCTCACCAGAGGGAATCGAGCAGTACTTC
TRBV5-1	few	NA	15	TRBJ2-1	CASSLDGGQDGEQFF	TGCGCCAGCAGCTTGGATGGTGGCCAAGACGGTGAGCAGTTCTTC
TRBV7-9	many	NA	13	TRBJ2-5	CASSPGDPETQYF	TGTGCCAGCAGCCCCGGGGACCCGGAGACCCAGTACTTC
TRBV3-1	few	TRBD2	11	TRBJ2-5	CASSQGGRQYF	TGTGCCAGCAGCCAGGGAGGGCGCCAGTACTTC
TRBV10-1	many	NA	13	TRBJ2-7	CASSVERSSEQYF	TGCGCCAGCAGTGTTGAGCGTTCCTCCGAGCAGTACTTC
TRBV29-1	many	TRBD2	15	TRBJ2-1	CSGALAGAGYNEQFF	TGCAGCGGAGCCTTAGCGGGAGCCGGCTACAATGAGCAGTTCTTC
TRBV7-6	NA	TRBD2	15	TRBJ2-3	CASSLLSGRADTQYF	TGTGCCAGCAGCTTACTCAGCGGGAGGGCAGATACGCAGTATTTT
TRBV3-1	few	NA	15	TRBJ2-7	CASSARPGIFYEQYF	TGTGCCAGCAGCGCTAGACCGGGTATATTCTACGAGCAGTACTTC
TRBV28	NA	NA	15	TRBJ1-4	CASSLWTAQDEKLFF	TGTGCCAGCAGTCTCTGGACAGCTCAGGATGAAAAACTGTTTTTT
TRBV7-2	many	TRBD2	16	TRBJ2-1	CASSLGGTSVYNEQFF	TGTGCCAGCAGCTTAGGAGGGACTAGCGTTTACAATGAGCAGTTCTTC
TRBV29-1	medium-sized	TRBD1	13	TRBJ1-5	CSVGTGGGQPQHF	TGCAGCGTTGGGACAGGGGGAGGACAGCCCCAGCATTTT
TRBV3-1	many	NA	16	TRBJ1-2	CASSQVFTVSNYGYTF	TGTGCCAGCAGCCAAGTCTTTACGGTCTCTAACTATGGCTACACCTTC
TRBV7-8	NA	NA	12	TRBJ2-1	CASSPLESGQFF	TGTGCCAGCAGCCCGCTAGAGTCCGGGCAGTTCTTC
TRBV5-4	NA	TRBD2	14	TRBJ2-7	CASSVGLETAEQYF	TGTGCCAGCAGCGTAGGACTAGAAACGGCCGAGCAGTACTTC
TRBV5-1	few	NA	13	TRBJ2-7	CASGLRGGYEQYF	TGCGCCAGCGGCCTTAGGGGGGGTTACGAGCAGTACTTC
TRBV29-1	few	NA	12	TRBJ1-1	CSVQGIRTEAFF	TGCAGCGTCCAGGGCATTCGGACTGAAGCTTTCTTT
TRBV2	few	NA	15	TRBJ2-1	CASRESGPSYNEQFF	TGTGCCAGCAGGGAGTCCGGACCCTCCTACAATGAGCAGTTCTTC
TRBV9	many	TRBD1	14	TRBJ1-2	CASSVGRGDYGYTF	TGTGCCAGCAGCGTTGGCAGGGGGGACTATGGCTACACCTTC
TRBV24-1	few	TRBD1	16	TRBJ2-1	CATSPRGTAHYNEQFF	TGTGCCACCAGTCCAAGAGGGACAGCTCACTACAATGAGCAGTTCTTC
TRBV28	many	TRBD1	16	TRBJ2-3	CASSLELYRGSDTQYF	TGTGCCAGCAGTTTAGAACTATACAGGGGCTCAGATACGCAGTATTTT
TRBV14	many	NA	19	TRBJ2-1	CASSRDRGPRGSWNNEQFF	TGTGCCAGCAGCCGGGACCGAGGGCCGAGGGGCAGTTGGAACAATGAGCAGTTCTTC
TRBV6-4	many	NA	14	TRBJ2-2	CASRPNWNTGELFF	TGTGCCAGCAGACCCAACTGGAACACCGGGGAGCTGTTTTTT
TRBV30	many	TRBD1	15	TRBJ2-1	CAWRAGTGSYNEQFF	TGTGCCTGGAGAGCCGGGACAGGGAGTTACAATGAGCAGTTCTTC
TRBV7-7	many	NA	15	TRBJ2-2	CASSSTTPNTGELFF	TGTGCTAGCAGCTCGACTACCCCGAACACCGGGGAGCTGTTTTTT
TRBV6-1	many	NA	14	TRBJ2-1	CASHGRGGYNEQFF	TGTGCCAGTCACGGGAGAGGGGGGTACAATGAGCAGTTCTTC